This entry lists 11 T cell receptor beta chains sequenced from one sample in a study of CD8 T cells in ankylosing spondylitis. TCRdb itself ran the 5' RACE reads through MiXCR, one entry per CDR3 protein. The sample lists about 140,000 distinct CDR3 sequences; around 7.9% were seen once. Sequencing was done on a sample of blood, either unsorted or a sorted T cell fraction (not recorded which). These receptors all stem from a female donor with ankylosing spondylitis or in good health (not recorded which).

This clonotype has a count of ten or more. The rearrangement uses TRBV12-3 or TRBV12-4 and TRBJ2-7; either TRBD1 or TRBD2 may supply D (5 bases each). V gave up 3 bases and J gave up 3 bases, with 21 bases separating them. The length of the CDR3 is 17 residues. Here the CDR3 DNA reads TGTGCCAGCAGTTTTGAGGCTAGGGGACGGAGCTACTACGAGCAGTACTTC. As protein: CASSFEARGRSYYEQYF.

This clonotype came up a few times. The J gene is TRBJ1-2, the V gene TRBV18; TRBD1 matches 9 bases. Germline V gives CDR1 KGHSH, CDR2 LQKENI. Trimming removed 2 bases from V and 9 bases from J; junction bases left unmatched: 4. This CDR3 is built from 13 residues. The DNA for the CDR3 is TGTGCCAGCTCACCATACGGACAGGGGAGCTACACCTTC. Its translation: CASSPYGQGSYTF.

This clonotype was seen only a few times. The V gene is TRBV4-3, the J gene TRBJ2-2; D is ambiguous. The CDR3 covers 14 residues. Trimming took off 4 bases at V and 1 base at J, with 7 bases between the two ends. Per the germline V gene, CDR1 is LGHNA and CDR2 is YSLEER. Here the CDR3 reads CASSREQNTGELFF. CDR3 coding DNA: TGCGCCAGCAGCCGTGAACAGAACACCGGGGAGCTGTTTTTT.

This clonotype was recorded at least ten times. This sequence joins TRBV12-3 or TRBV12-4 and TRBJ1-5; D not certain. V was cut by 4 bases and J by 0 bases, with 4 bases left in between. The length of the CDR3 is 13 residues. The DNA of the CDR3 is TGTGCCAGCAGTTCAATTAGCAATCAGCCCCAGCATTTT. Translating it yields CASSSISNQPQHF.

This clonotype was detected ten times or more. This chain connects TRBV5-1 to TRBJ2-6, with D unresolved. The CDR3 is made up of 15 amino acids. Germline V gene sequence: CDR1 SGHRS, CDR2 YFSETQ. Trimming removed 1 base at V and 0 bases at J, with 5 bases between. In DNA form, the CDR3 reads TGCGCCAGCAGCTTGCAGAACTCTGGGGCCAACGTCCTGACTTTC. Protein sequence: CASSLQNSGANVLTF.

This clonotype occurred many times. DNA of the CDR3: TGTGCCAGCTCACCACCGGGACAGCTCTCCTACGAGCAGTACTTC. Its translation: CASSPPGQLSYEQYF. J is TRBJ2-7 and V is TRBV18; 7 nucleotides line up with TRBD1. Trimming cost V 0 bases and J 0 bases; bases outside gene matches: 2. Germline CDR1 is KGHSH and CDR2 is LQKENI. This CDR3 is built from 15 residues.

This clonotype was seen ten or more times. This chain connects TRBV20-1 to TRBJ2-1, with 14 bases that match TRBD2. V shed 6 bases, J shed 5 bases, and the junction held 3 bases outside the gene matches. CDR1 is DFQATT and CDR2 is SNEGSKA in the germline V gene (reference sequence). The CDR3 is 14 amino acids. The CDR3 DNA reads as TGCAGTGCCTGGACTAGCGGGGGGAACAATGAGCAGTTCTTC. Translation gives CSAWTSGGNNEQFF.

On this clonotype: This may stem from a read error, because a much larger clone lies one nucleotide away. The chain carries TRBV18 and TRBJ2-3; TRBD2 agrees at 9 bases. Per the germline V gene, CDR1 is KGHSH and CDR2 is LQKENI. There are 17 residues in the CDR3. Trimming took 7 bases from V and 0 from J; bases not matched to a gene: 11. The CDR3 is CASLTISGGRSTDTQYF. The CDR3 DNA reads TGTGCCAGCTTAACGATTAGCGGGGGCCGAAGCACAGATACGCAGTATTTT.

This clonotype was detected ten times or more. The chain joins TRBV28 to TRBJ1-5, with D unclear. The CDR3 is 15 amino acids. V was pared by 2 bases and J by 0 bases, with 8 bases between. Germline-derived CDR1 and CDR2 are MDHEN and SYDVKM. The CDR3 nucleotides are TGTGCCAGCAGTTTACTGACCGCTAGCAATCAGCCCCAGCATTTT. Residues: CASSLLTASNQPQHF.

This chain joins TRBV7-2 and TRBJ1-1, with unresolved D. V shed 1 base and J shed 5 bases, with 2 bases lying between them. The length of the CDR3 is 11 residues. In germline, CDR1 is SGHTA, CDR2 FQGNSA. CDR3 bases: TGTACCAGCAGCTTAGATACTGAAGCTTTCTTT. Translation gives CTSSLDTEAFF.

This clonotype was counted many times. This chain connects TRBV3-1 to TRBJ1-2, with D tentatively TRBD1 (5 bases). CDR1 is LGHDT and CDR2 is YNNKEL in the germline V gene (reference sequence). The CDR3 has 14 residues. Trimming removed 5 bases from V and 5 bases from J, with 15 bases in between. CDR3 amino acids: CASSSTGPRYGYTF. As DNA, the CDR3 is TGTGCCAGCAGCTCCACGGGACCGCGGTATGGCTACACCTTC.